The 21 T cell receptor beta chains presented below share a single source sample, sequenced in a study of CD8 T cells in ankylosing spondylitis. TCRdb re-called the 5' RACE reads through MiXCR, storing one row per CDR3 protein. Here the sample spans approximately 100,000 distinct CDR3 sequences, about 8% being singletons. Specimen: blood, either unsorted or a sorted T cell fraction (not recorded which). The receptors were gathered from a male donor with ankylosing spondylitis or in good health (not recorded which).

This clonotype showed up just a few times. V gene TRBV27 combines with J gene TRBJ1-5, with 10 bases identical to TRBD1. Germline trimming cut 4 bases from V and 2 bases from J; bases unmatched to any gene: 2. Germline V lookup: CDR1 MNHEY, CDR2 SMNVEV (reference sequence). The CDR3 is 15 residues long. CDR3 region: CASSWGTGGNQPQHF. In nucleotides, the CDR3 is TGTGCCAGCAGTTGGGGGACAGGGGGCAATCAGCCCCAGCATTTT.

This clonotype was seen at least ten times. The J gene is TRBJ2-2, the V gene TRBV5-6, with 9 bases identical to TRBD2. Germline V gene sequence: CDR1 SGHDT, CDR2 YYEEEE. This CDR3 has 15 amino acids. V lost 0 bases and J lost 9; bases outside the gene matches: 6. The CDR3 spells CASSLVLAGPRELFF. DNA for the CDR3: TGTGCCAGCAGCTTGGTGCTAGCGGGGCCAAGGGAGCTGTTTTTT.

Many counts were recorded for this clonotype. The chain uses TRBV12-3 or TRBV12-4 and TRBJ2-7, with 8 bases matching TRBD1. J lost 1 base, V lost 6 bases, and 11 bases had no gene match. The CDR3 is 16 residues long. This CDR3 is CASSPSGTGRSYEQYF. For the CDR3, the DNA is TGTGCCAGCAGCCCGTCGGGGACAGGTAGATCCTACGAGCAGTACTTC.

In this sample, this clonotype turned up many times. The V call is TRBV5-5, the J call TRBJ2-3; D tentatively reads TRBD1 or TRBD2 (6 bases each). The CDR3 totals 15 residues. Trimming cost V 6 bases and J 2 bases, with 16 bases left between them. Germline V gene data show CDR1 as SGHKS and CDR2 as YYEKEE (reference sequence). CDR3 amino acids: CASISGGVVTDTQYF. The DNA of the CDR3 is TGTGCCAGCATCTCCGGGGGCGTCGTCACAGATACGCAGTATTTT.

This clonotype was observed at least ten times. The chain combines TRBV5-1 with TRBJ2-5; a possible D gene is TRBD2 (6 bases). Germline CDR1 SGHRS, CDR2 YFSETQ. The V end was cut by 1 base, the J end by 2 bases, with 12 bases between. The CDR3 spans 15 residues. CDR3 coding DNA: TGCGCCAGCAGCTTGATAGCGGCAGAACAAGAGACCCAGTACTTC. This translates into CASSLIAAEQETQYF.

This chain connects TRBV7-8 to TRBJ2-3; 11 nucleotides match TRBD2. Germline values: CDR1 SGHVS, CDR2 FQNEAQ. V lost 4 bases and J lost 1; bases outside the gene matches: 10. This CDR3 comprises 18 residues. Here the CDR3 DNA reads TGTGCCAGCAGCTCCCGGACTAGCGGGCGCCGGGGCACAGATACGCAGTATTTT. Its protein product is CASSSRTSGRRGTDTQYF.

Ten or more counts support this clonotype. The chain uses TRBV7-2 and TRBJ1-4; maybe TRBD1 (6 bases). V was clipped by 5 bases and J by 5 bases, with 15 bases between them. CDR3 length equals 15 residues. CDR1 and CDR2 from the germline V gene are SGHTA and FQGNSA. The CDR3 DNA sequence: TGTGCCAGCAGCCCCGTCGGGGGGCGAAATGAAAAACTGTTTTTT. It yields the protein CASSPVGGRNEKLFF. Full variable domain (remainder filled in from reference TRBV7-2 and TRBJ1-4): GAGVSQSPSNKVTEKGKDVELRCDPISGHTALYWYRQSLGQGLEFLIYFQGNSAPDKSGLPSDRFSAERTGGSVSTLTIQRTQQEDSAVYLCASSPVGGRNEKLFFGSGTQLSVL.

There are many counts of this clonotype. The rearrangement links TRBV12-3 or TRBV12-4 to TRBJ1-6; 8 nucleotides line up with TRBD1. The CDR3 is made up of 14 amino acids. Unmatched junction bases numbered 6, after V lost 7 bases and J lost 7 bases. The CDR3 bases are TGTGCCAGCAAAAAGGACAGGGTGAATTCACCCCTCCACTTT. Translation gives CASKKDRVNSPLHF.

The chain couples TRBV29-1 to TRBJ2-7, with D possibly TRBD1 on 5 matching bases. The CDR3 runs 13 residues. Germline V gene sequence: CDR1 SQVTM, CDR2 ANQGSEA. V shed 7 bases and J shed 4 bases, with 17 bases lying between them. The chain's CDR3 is CSAVIQGMYEQYF. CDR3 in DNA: TGCAGCGCCGTGATTCAGGGCATGTACGAGCAGTACTTC.

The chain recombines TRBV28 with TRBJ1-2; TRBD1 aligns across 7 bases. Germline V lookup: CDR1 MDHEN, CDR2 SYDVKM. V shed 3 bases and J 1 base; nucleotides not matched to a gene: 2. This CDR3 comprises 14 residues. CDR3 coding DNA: TGTGCCAGCAGTTTCTACAGGGGTAACTATGGCTACACCTTC. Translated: CASSFYRGNYGYTF.

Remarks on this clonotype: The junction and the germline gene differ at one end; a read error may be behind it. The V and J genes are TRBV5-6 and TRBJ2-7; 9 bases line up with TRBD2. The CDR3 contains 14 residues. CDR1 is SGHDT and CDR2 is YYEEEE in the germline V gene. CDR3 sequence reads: CASSLDGRASGEIF. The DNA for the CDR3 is TGTGCCAGCAGCTTGGATGGTAGGGCTAGCGGGGAGATCTTC. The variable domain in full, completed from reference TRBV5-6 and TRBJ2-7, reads DAGVTQSPTHLIKTRGQQVTLRCSPKSGHDTVSWYQQALGQGPQFIFQYYEEEERQRGNFPDRFSGHQFPNYSSELNVNALLLGDSALYLCASSLDGRASGEIFGPGTRLTVT.

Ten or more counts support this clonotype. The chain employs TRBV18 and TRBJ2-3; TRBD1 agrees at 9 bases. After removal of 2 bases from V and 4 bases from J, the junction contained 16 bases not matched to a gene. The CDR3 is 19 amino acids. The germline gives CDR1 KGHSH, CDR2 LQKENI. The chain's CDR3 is CASSPFPGTGSLVADTQYF. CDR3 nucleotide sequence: TGTGCCAGCTCACCATTCCCCGGGACAGGGTCCCTTGTCGCAGATACGCAGTATTTT. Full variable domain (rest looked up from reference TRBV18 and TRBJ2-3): NAGVMQNPRHLVRRRGQEARLRCSPMKGHSHVYWYRQLPEEGLKFMVYLQKENIIDESGMPKERFSAEFPKEGPSILRIQQVVRGDSAAYFCASSPFPGTGSLVADTQYFGPGTRLTVL.

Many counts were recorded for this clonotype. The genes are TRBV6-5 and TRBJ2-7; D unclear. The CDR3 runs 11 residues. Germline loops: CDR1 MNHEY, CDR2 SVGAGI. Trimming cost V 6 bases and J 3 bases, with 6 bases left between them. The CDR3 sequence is CASSYDYEQYF. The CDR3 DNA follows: TGTGCCAGCAGCTATGACTACGAGCAGTACTTC.

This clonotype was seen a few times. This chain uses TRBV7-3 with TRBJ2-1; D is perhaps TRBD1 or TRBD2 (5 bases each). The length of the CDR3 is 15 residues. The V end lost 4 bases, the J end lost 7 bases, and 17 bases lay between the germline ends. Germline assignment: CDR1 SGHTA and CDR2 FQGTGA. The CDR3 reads CASSSHRDGRNEQFF. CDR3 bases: TGTGCCAGCAGCTCGCACCGGGACGGCCGTAATGAGCAGTTCTTC.

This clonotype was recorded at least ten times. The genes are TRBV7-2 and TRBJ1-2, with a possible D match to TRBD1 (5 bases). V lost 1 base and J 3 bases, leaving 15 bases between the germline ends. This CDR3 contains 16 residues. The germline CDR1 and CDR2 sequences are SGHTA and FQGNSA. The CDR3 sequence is CASSLVIFGGDYGYTF. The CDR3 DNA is TGTGCCAGCAGCTTAGTTATTTTCGGAGGGGACTATGGCTACACCTTC.

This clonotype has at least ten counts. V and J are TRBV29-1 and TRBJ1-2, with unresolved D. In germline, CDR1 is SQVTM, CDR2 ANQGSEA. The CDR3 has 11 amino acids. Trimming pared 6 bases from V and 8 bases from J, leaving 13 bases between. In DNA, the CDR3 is TGCAGCGTACCCGGATCGGTAGGCTACACCTTC. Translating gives CSVPGSVGYTF.

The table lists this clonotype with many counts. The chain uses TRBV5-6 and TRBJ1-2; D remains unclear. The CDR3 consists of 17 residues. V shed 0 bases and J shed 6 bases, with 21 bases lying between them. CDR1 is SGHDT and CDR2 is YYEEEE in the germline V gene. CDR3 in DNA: TGTGCCAGCAGCTTGGGAGCTTCCCAGGTCCTAACTAATGGCTACACCTTC. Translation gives CASSLGASQVLTNGYTF.

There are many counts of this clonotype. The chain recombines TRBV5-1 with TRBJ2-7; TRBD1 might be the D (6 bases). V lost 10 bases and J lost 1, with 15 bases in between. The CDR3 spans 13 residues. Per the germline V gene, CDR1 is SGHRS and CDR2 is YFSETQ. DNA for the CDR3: TGCGCCTCATCGAACAGGGCTTCCTACGAGCAGTACTTC. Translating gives CASSNRASYEQYF.

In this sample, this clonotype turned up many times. The DNA for the CDR3 is TGTGCCAGCAGTGAACCGGGAGACCAGCCCCAGCATTTT. Its protein is CASSEPGDQPQHF. This chain links TRBV2 with TRBJ1-5; D remains unclear. The germline V gene encodes CDR1 SNHLY and CDR2 FYNNEI. This CDR3 has 13 amino acids. Trimming left V 2 bases short and J 7 bases short, with 9 bases between.

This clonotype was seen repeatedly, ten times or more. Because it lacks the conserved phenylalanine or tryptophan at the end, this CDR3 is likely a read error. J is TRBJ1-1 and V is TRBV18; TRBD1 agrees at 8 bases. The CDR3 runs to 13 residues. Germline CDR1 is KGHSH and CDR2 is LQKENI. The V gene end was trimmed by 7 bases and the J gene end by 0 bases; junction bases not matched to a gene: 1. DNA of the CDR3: TGTGCCAGCTTACAGGGGGTGAACACTGAAGCTTTCCTT. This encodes CASLQGVNTEAFL.

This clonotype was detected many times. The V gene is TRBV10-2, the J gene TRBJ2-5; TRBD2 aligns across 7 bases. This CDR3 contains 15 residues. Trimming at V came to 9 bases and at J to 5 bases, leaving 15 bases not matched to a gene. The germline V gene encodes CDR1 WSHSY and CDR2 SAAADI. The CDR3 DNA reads TGCGCCAGTCATAAGGGAGGGAGGCAGGTTGAGACCCAGTACTTC. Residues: CASHKGGRQVETQYF.